A single sample is the source of the 23 T cell receptor beta chains below, sequenced in a study of T cells after yellow fever vaccination. TCRdb re-analysed the 5' RACE reads in MiXCR, keeping a single row per CDR3 protein. The table has hundreds of thousands of distinct CDR3 sequences, 8.5% to 10% seen once. The sequencing used PBMCs, collected on the day of the first yellow fever vaccination. Receptors were obtained from a man aged 18 to 30 who received the YFV17D yellow fever vaccine.

Note on this clonotype: A much more abundant neighbour one base away suggests this may be a read error. This rearrangement joins TRBV5-6 to TRBJ2-5; D might be TRBD2 (6 bases). This CDR3 is 14 amino acids long. The germline gives CDR1 SGHDT, CDR2 YYEEEE. The CDR3 spells CAISLARGRETQYF. As DNA, the CDR3 is TGTGCCATCAGCTTGGCCCGAGGGAGGGAGACCCAGTACTTC. Complete variable domain (other parts from reference TRBV5-6 and TRBJ2-5): DAGVTQSPTHLIKTRGQQVTLRCSPKSGHDTVSWYQQALGQGPQFIFQYYEEEERQRGNFPDRFSGHQFPNYSSELNVNALLLGDSALYLCAISLARGRETQYFGPGTRLLVL.

This chain connects TRBV20-1 to TRBJ2-1; D remains ambiguous. Germline loops: CDR1 DFQATT, CDR2 SNEGSKA (reference sequence). This CDR3 spans 13 amino acids. V lost 1 base and J 3 bases, leaving 7 bases between the germline ends. The CDR3 is CSARVGSYNEQFF. As DNA, the CDR3 is TGCAGTGCTAGAGTTGGAAGCTACAATGAGCAGTTCTTC.

This clonotype has just a few counts. The chain combines TRBV5-1 with TRBJ2-5; D is uncertain. The V end lost 0 bases, the J end lost 2 bases, and 11 bases lay between the germline ends. In germline, CDR1 is SGHRS, CDR2 YFSETQ. CDR3 length: 15 amino acids. The CDR3 loop is CASSLASTRQETQYF. The CDR3 bases are TGCGCCAGCAGCTTGGCTTCGACGCGACAAGAGACCCAGTACTTC.

This clonotype was detected many times. V and J are TRBV12-3 or TRBV12-4 and TRBJ1-4; D is uncertain. Trimming stripped 5 bases from V and 7 bases from J, with 14 bases between. There are 14 residues in the CDR3. CDR3 protein: CASSPSYGSEKLFF. The CDR3 coding sequence is TGTGCCAGCAGTCCCAGCTATGGGAGTGAAAAACTGTTTTTT.

The chain joins TRBV20-1 to TRBJ2-1; 7 nucleotides align to TRBD2. This CDR3 contains 14 residues. Trimming at V came to 2 bases and at J to 4 bases, leaving 5 bases not matched to a gene. Germline V gene lookup returns CDR1 DFQATT and CDR2 SNEGSKA (reference sequence). As DNA, the CDR3 is TGCAGTGCTAGAAGCCTAGCGGCATACAATGAGCAGTTCTTC. Its protein product is CSARSLAAYNEQFF.

This clonotype was seen a few times. The V call is TRBV4-3, the J call TRBJ2-2; D may be TRBD2 (6 bases). Germline V gives CDR1 LGHNA, CDR2 YSLEER. V lost 4 bases and J lost 3, with 15 bases in between. The CDR3 is 16 amino acids. CDR3 protein: CASSPDPEGHTGELFF. The CDR3 DNA is TGCGCCAGCAGCCCCGACCCGGAGGGACACACCGGGGAGCTGTTTTTT.

V gene TRBV13 combines with J gene TRBJ2-4; weak D call: TRBD1 (6 bases). The CDR3 length is 15 residues. Between the trimmed V and J ends, which lost 2 bases and 0 bases, there was a span of 8 bases. Looked up from germline, CDR1 is PRHDT and CDR2 is FYEKMQ (reference sequence). CDR3 region: CASSLTDRAKNIQYF. The CDR3 DNA is TGTGCCAGCAGCTTAACGGACAGAGCCAAAAACATTCAGTACTTC.

The sample holds many counts of this clonotype. The CDR3 nucleotides are TGTGCCAGCAGGGGGGCAGCGATTGAGACCCAGTACTTC. Its translation: CASRGAAIETQYF. This sequence joins TRBV6-1 and TRBJ2-5; TRBD1 is a possible D gene (6 bases). The V end was cut by 6 bases, the J end by 5 bases, with 13 bases between. The germline CDR1 and CDR2 sequences are MNHNS and SASEGT. The CDR3 is made up of 13 amino acids.

V usage is TRBV10-2 and J usage is TRBJ1-5, with D possibly matching TRBD1 (5 bases). Trimming shortened V by 8 bases and J by 4 bases, and 18 bases separated the two germline ends. This CDR3 spans 15 amino acids. CDR1 and CDR2 from the germline V gene are WSHSY and SAAADI. DNA for the CDR3: TGCGCCAGCCCTGGGGCCGGGGGAATGAATCAGCCCCAGCATTTT. This codes for CASPGAGGMNQPQHF.

This chain uses TRBV7-3 with TRBJ2-3, with 7 positions matching TRBD1. The CDR3 totals 15 residues. From germline, CDR1 is SGHTA and CDR2 FQGTGA. Trimming removed 0 bases from V and 6 bases from J; junction bases left unmatched: 6. The CDR3 region is CASSLTPTGVDTQYF. The CDR3 DNA reads as TGTGCCAGCAGCTTAACGCCAACAGGGGTGGATACGCAGTATTTT.

In this sample, this clonotype turned up once. One end of the junction does not line up with germline, which may come from a read error. The chain recombines TRBV3-1 with TRBJ1-1; D perhaps matches TRBD1 (5 bases). This CDR3 contains 17 residues. The germline CDR1 and CDR2 sequences are LGHDT and YNNKEL (reference sequence). The CDR3 nucleotides read TGTGCCAGCTGCCAAGACAGTCCCCTCCATAAGAACACTGAAGCTTTCTTT. Translated, it gives CASCQDSPLHKNTEAFF.

This clonotype was detected only a few times. This chain uses TRBV6-1 with TRBJ2-3; 12 bases line up with TRBD1. In germline, CDR1 is MNHNS, CDR2 SASEGT. Losses at the gene ends were 2 bases for V and 2 bases for J; bases not matched to a gene: 8. The CDR3 contains 18 residues. As DNA, the CDR3 is TGTGCCAGCAGTGAACGTGGGACAGGGGGCCGAGTCACAGATACGCAGTATTTT. Translated: CASSERGTGGRVTDTQYF.

The chain links TRBV6-1 to TRBJ2-5, with unresolved D. The germline CDR1 and CDR2 sequences are MNHNS and SASEGT. The ends were cut back, 6 bases at V and 5 bases at J, with 13 bases in the middle. This CDR3 region has 13 residues. This CDR3 reads CASRRTGGETQYF. The CDR3 coding sequence is TGTGCCAGCAGGCGGACCGGTGGGGAGACCCAGTACTTC.

The genes are TRBV5-1 and TRBJ2-1; TRBD1 or TRBD2 may be the D gene (5 bases each). Trimming pared 1 base from V and 7 bases from J, leaving 12 bases between. This CDR3 is 14 amino acids long. CDR1 SGHRS and CDR2 YFSETQ come from the germline V gene. The CDR3 loop is CASSLISGPNEQFF. The DNA for the CDR3 is TGCGCCAGCAGCTTGATCTCGGGGCCAAATGAGCAGTTCTTC.

The V and J genes are TRBV5-1 and TRBJ1-1, with D possibly TRBD1 on 5 matching bases. This CDR3 region has 14 residues. The germline gives CDR1 SGHRS, CDR2 YFSETQ. V was trimmed by 1 base and J by 6 bases, leaving 13 bases between them. DNA of the CDR3: TGCGCCAGCAGCTTGCAGGGATCGGACTCTGAAGCTTTCTTT. This gives the protein CASSLQGSDSEAFF.

The V gene is TRBV7-9, the J gene TRBJ2-2; 8 bases match TRBD1. J lost 6 bases, V lost 5 bases, and 11 bases had no gene match. This CDR3 contains 16 residues. Germline V gene data show CDR1 as SEHNR and CDR2 as FQNEAQ (reference sequence). CDR3 protein: CASSHQDRVSPGELFF. Written as DNA, the CDR3 is TGTGCCAGCAGCCACCAGGACAGGGTGAGCCCCGGGGAGCTGTTTTTT.

The chain links TRBV7-2 to TRBJ1-3; 7 nucleotides match TRBD1. Looked up from germline, CDR1 is SGHTA and CDR2 is FQGNSA. The CDR3 covers 12 residues. The DNA for the CDR3 is TGTGCAAGCGGGACAGATGGAAACACCATATATTTT. Translated, it gives CASGTDGNTIYF.

Many counts were recorded for this clonotype. This rearrangement joins TRBV4-1 to TRBJ1-5; D is unresolved. CDR1 and CDR2 (germline): MGHRA, YSYEKL. V lost 4 bases, J lost 0 bases, and 10 bases lay in between. This CDR3 has 15 residues. The CDR3 bases are TGCGCCAGCAGCCCGCGGCACGTTAGCAATCAGCCCCAGCATTTT. Translating it yields CASSPRHVSNQPQHF.

The sample holds many counts of this clonotype. CDR3 sequence: CASASGLAGGSYEQYV. The CDR3 DNA follows: TGTGCCAGCGCATCCGGGCTAGCGGGGGGCTCCTACGAGCAGTACGTC. V usage is TRBV27 and J usage is TRBJ2-7; 11 bases are a match to TRBD2. V gave up 8 bases and J gave up 0 bases; unmatched junction bases: 9. Germline CDR1 MNHEY, CDR2 SMNVEV (reference sequence). CDR3 length equals 16 residues.

This clonotype was observed a handful of times. The chain recombines TRBV29-1 with TRBJ2-5; D is undetermined. Germline V CDR1 and CDR2: SQVTM, ANQGSEA. This CDR3 has 13 amino acids. The V and J ends lost 4 bases and 5 bases respectively, with 14 bases between them. CDR3 sequence: CSVARGLGETQYF. DNA of the CDR3: TGCAGCGTTGCCCGTGGGCTCGGGGAGACCCAGTACTTC.

This clonotype was seen at least ten times. The V call is TRBV4-2, the J call TRBJ1-1; tentatively, D is TRBD1 (5 bases). Germline assignment: CDR1 LGHNA and CDR2 YNFKEQ. This CDR3 has 14 amino acids. The germline V and J ends were trimmed by 0 bases and 4 bases, with 9 bases remaining between them. The CDR3 is CASSQDWGGTEAFF. The CDR3 DNA reads as TGTGCCAGCAGCCAAGATTGGGGGGGCACTGAAGCTTTCTTT.

This clonotype was seen many times. This chain joins TRBV5-1 and TRBJ2-7; a weak D match, TRBD1 (5 bases). V dropped 0 bases and J dropped 5 bases, with 15 bases sitting between them. CDR1 is SGHRS, CDR2 YFSETQ, per germline. The CDR3 runs 15 residues. CDR3 sequence: CASSLEGQGSDEQYV. CDR3 bases: TGCGCCAGCAGCTTGGAAGGGCAGGGCAGCGACGAGCAGTACGTC.

The table lists this clonotype with many counts. The chain has TRBV11-2 and TRBJ1-1; 7 bases agree with TRBD1. Germline CDR1 reads SGHAT; CDR2 reads FQNNGV. V lost 4 bases and J lost 6; bases outside the gene matches: 8. The CDR3 extends over 14 amino acids. CDR3 in amino acids: CASSSPRGGPEAFF. In nucleotides, the CDR3 is TGTGCCAGCAGCTCCCCCAGGGGGGGTCCTGAAGCTTTCTTT.